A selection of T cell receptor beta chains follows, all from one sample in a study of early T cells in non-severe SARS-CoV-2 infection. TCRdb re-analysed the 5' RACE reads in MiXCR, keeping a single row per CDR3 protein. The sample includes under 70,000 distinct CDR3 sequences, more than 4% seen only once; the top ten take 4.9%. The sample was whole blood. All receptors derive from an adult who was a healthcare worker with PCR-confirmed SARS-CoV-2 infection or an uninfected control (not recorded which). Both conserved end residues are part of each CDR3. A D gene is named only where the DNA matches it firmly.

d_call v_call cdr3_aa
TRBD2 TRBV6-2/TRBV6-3 CASSSTLAGGETQYF
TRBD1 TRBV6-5 CASSYRRVGGAENSPLHF
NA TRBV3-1 CASSQDRLANEQFF
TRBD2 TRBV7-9 CASSFSGSGDTQYF
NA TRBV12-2 CASRLGPDLSNQPQHF
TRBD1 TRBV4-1 CASSVRQGAPQPQHF
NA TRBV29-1 CSVESQGRETQYF
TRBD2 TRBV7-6 CASSSSPSGDTDTQYF
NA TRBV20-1 CSARVGNRYEQYF
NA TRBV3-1 CASTQDSRIYNEQFF
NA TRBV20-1 CSANGEGTDTQYF
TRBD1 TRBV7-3 CASKDPRRTGGNYGYTF
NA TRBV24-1 CATSDGDEQYF
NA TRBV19 CASSILRGEQYF
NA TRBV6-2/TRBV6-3 CASSPGTSQETQYF
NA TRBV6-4 CASSDFSRSTVAFF
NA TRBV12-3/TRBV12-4 CASSYKGDRGYTF
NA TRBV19 CASSTSRHGYTF
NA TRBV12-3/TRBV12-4 CASRPSGGELFF
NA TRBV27 CASSLWGDIRNNEQFF
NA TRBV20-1 CSVDLNTGELFF
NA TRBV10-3 CAISGSGAGWTEAFF
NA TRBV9 CASNRSPADTQYF
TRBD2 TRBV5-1 CASSPGTSGGAYF
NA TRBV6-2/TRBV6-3 CASSPAELSSGYF
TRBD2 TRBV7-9 CASSLPGLSYEQYF
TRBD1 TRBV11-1 CVSSSQGATYNEQFF
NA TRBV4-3 CASSQPGPVDNEQFF
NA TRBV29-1 CSVRGTFYEQYF
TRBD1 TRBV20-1 CSAPTGGDEQYF
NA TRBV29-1 CSVTGTQSTDTQYF
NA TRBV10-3 CAISDPVSGNTIYF
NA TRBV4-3 CASSQDQGTANEQFF
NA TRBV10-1 CASSRFETATKAFF
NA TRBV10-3 CATEQGADEQYF